This T cell receptor (beta chain) was found in a study of cytomegalovirus exposure and HLA in healthy donors. This clone showed up just a few times. The V segment lost 7 bases and the J segment 3 bases; nucleotides outside the gene matches: 6. The CDR3 is 14 amino acids. The germline V gene has CDR1 SNHLY and CDR2 FYNNEI. The PCR used 60 Vbeta and 13 Jbeta primers. The protocol was immunoSEQ multiplex PCR, while the TCRdb copy is restricted to in-frame clones and leaves out a portion. The table has tens of thousands of clones, roughly 70% seen once; the top ten hold more than 8%. The TCR sequence derives from a man aged 40-49 years in good health and CMV-seropositive. Sequencing input: PBMCs. V and J are TRBV2 and TRBJ2-1, with TRBD1 matching 7 bases. CDR3 in amino acids: CASKGTEGYNEQFF. DNA for the CDR3: TGTGCCAGCAAAGGGACAGAAGGCTACAATGAGCAGTTCTTC. The full variable domain, its missing parts supplied by reference TRBV2 and TRBJ2-1, is EPEVTQTPSHQVTQMGQEVILRCVPISNHLYFYWYRQILGQKVEFLVSFYNNEISEKSEIFDDQFSVERPDGSNFTLKIRSTKLEDSAMYFCASKGTEGYNEQFFGPGTRLTVL.